This T cell receptor beta chain was retrieved from a study of blood T cell repertoires in COVID-19. V lost 5 bases to trimming and J lost 7 bases; unmatched junction nucleotides: 2. CDR3 length: 13 amino acids. Sequencing used immunoSEQ multiplex PCR; TCRdb keeps in-frame clones, though not all of them. This table holds 200,000 to 250,000 clones, approximately 82% found once. This clonotype originated in a woman older than 75 with active or convalescent COVID-19. Specimen: peripheral blood. This chain links TRBV12-3 or TRBV12-4 with TRBJ1-6, with 7 bases that match TRBD1. CDR3 bases: TGTGCCAGCAGTCTACAGGGGAATTCACCCCTCCACTTT. Translating gives CASSLQGNSPLHF.